The 18 T cell receptor beta chains reported below all come from one sample, sequenced in a study of graft-versus-host responses after intestinal transplantation. With roughly 200,000 irradiated, violet-dye-labeled stimulator cells, roughly 200,000 CFSE-labeled responder cells were plated. The table came from immunoSEQ multiplex PCR; TCRdb's copy has only in-frame clones and leaves some out. The data show approximately 21,000 clones, approximately 40% seen once. Source: alloreactive CD8+ T cells from a mixed lymphocyte reaction culture, taken before transplantation. Subset meaning: CFSE-low proliferating T cells sorted from approximately 6-day pre-transplant mixed lymphocyte reaction (GvH or HvG direction). The receptors stem from a human patient who was an organ donor for intestinal transplantation.

The chain has TRBV6-1 and TRBJ2-5; D might be TRBD2 (5 bases). The germline V gene encodes CDR1 MNHNS and CDR2 SASEGT. V lost 6 bases and J lost 4, with 15 bases in between. This CDR3 has 14 residues. The CDR3 reads CASRDFILIETQYF. The CDR3 DNA reads as TGTGCCAGCAGGGACTTTATTTTAATAGAGACCCAGTACTTC.

This clone was found once. The rearrangement uses TRBV4-1 and TRBJ1-4; D is ambiguous. The ends were cut back, 1 base at V and 0 bases at J, with 12 bases in the middle. The germline V gene has CDR1 MGHRA and CDR2 YSYEKL. The CDR3 length is 17 residues. In nucleotides, the CDR3 is TGCGCCAGCAGCCAAGCCCTCCGCACGTCAACTAATGAAAAACTGTTTTTT. Its translation is CASSQALRTSTNEKLFF.

This clone was seen a few times. The chain links TRBV4-2 to TRBJ2-7, with D unresolved. The V end was cut by 0 bases, the J end by 0 bases, with 9 bases between. The CDR3 is made up of 15 amino acids. Germline CDR1 is LGHNA and CDR2 is YNFKEQ. In nucleotides, the CDR3 is TGTGCCAGCAGCCAAGACCCGCAGGCCTCCTACGAGCAGTACTTC. It is translated as CASSQDPQASYEQYF.

The chain combines TRBV9 with TRBJ1-2; D might be TRBD1 (6 bases). Deletions cut 0 bases from V and 1 base from J, with 13 bases between. Germline loops: CDR1 SGDLS, CDR2 YYNGEE. The CDR3 runs 16 residues. This CDR3 is CASSVVDSPFNYGYTF. The CDR3 region has the DNA TGTGCCAGCAGCGTAGTGGACAGTCCTTTTAACTATGGCTACACCTTC.

V and J are TRBV29-1 and TRBJ1-2, with D possibly being TRBD1 (6 bases). Germline V gene data show CDR1 as SQVTM and CDR2 as ANQGSEA. The V and J ends lost 7 bases and 2 bases respectively, with 11 bases between them. The CDR3 is made up of 12 amino acids. CDR3 loop: CSGQEMNYGYTF. For the CDR3, the DNA is TGCAGCGGACAGGAGATGAACTATGGCTACACCTTC.

V is TRBV19 and J is TRBJ2-1; no definite D call. CDR3 length: 12 residues. Germline CDR1 reads LNHDA; CDR2 reads SQIVND (reference sequence). V was pared by 3 bases and J by 7 bases, with 7 bases between. In DNA, the CDR3 is TGTGCCAGTAGTATTGGTCCTAATGAGCAGTTCTTC. This codes for CASSIGPNEQFF.

This clone was detected only a few times. This sequence joins TRBV20-1 and TRBJ2-1, with D unresolved. The CDR3 sequence is 11 residues long. V lost 5 bases to trimming and J lost 7 bases, with 9 bases between them. Germline V gene data show CDR1 as DFQATT and CDR2 as SNEGSKA (reference sequence). The CDR3 is CSAPFPNEQFF. The CDR3 coding sequence is TGCAGTGCTCCCTTCCCAAATGAGCAGTTCTTC.

This clone has a handful of counts. V and J are TRBV6-6 and TRBJ1-1; no clear D gene. V was clipped by 6 bases and J by 6 bases, with 14 bases between them. CDR3 length: 13 residues. Germline CDR1 and CDR2: MNHNY and SVGAGI (reference sequence). The CDR3: CASSSGVAPEAFF. DNA for the CDR3: TGTGCCAGCAGCAGTGGAGTGGCGCCTGAAGCTTTCTTT.

The chain carries TRBV6-5 and TRBJ2-7; maybe TRBD2 (6 bases). The CDR3 contains 14 residues. The V end lost 1 base, the J end lost 1 base, and 8 bases lay between the germline ends. Looked up from germline, CDR1 is MNHEY and CDR2 is SVGAGI. The CDR3 nucleotides are TGTGCCAGCAGTTACTTCGGGGGTTCCTACGAGCAGTACTTC. Translated: CASSYFGGSYEQYF.

Comment on this clone: This may stem from a read error, because a much larger clone lies one nucleotide away. The rearrangement joins TRBV6-6 to TRBJ2-7; no clear D. The length of the CDR3 is 13 residues. Per germline, CDR1 MNHNY and CDR2 SVGAGI (reference sequence). Deletions cut 2 bases from V and 2 bases from J, with 7 bases between. CDR3 bases: TGTGCCAGCAGTTACGGGGTCGCCTACGAGCAGTACTTC. This codes for CASSYGVAYEQYF.

The chain employs TRBV5-4 and TRBJ2-7; the match to TRBD1 covers 9 bases. Germline V CDR1 and CDR2: SGHNT, YYREEE (reference sequence). V gave up 4 bases and J gave up 2 bases; unmatched junction bases: 4. CDR3 length: 14 residues. The CDR3 coding sequence is TGTGCCAGCAGCCAGACAGGGGGAGCCTACGAGCAGTACTTC. It is translated as CASSQTGGAYEQYF.

V is TRBV5-4 and J is TRBJ2-5; D is unclear. CDR3 size: 12 residues. The germline V gene encodes CDR1 SGHNT and CDR2 YYREEE (reference sequence). The V gene lost 2 bases and the J gene lost 5 bases, with 7 bases spanning the gap. This chain's CDR3 is CASSLSSETQYF. In DNA, the CDR3 is TGTGCCAGCAGCTTATCATCGGAGACCCAGTACTTC.

Only a few counts were recorded for this clone. V gene TRBV2 combines with J gene TRBJ2-6; D remains ambiguous. The CDR3 is made up of 16 amino acids. CDR1 and CDR2 from the germline V gene are SNHLY and FYNNEI. V gave up 3 bases and J gave up 0 bases, with 9 bases separating them. The CDR3 nucleotides read TGTGCCAGCAGTGATGTAGTAAACTCTGGGGCCAACGTCCTGACTTTC. Amino acids: CASSDVVNSGANVLTF.

The CDR3 coding sequence is TGTGCCTGGGGGACACAACATAATTCACCCCTCCACTTT. Translation: CAWGTQHNSPLHF. V is TRBV30 and J is TRBJ1-6, with a possible D match to TRBD1 (6 bases). The germline V and J ends were trimmed by 5 bases and 5 bases, with 10 bases remaining between them. Germline CDR1 reads GTSNPN; CDR2 reads SVGIG (reference sequence). CDR3 size: 13 residues.

In DNA, the CDR3 is TGTGCCAGCAGTGAAGGGACCACGGACTACACCTTC. This sequence encodes CASSEGTTDYTF. This chain connects TRBV6-5 to TRBJ1-2; tentatively, D is TRBD1 (5 bases). This CDR3 is built from 12 residues. The V gene lost 5 bases and the J gene lost 10 bases, with 14 bases spanning the gap. Germline CDR1 and CDR2: MNHEY and SVGAGI.

The rearrangement joins TRBV7-6 to TRBJ2-7; no firm D call. Germline assignment: CDR1 SGHVS and CDR2 FNYEAQ. Trimming cost V 1 base and J 0 bases, with 7 bases left between them. This CDR3 is 14 amino acids long. CDR3 sequence reads: CASSLVGSSYEQYF. The CDR3 coding sequence is TGTGCCAGCAGCTTAGTTGGCAGCTCCTACGAGCAGTACTTC.

This clone came up a few times. Its ends do not fully match the called genes, so a read error is possible. This chain joins TRBV5-1 and TRBJ1-3; no definite D call. In germline, CDR1 is SGHRS, CDR2 YFSETQ. CDR3 length: 14 residues. The CDR3 spells CASSLEGTGNTIYF. The CDR3 coding sequence is TGTGCCAGCAGCTTGGAGGGAACAGGAAACACCATATATTTT.

This clone was found once. This chain connects TRBV19 to TRBJ2-3; 12 nucleotides align to TRBD2. The CDR3 runs 16 residues. The ends lost 2 bases at V and 2 bases at J; junction bases unmatched: 2. Per germline, CDR1 LNHDA and CDR2 SQIVND (reference sequence). The CDR3 region is CASSILAGGPTDTQYF. The CDR3 DNA follows: TGTGCCAGTAGTATACTAGCGGGGGGGCCCACAGATACGCAGTATTTT.